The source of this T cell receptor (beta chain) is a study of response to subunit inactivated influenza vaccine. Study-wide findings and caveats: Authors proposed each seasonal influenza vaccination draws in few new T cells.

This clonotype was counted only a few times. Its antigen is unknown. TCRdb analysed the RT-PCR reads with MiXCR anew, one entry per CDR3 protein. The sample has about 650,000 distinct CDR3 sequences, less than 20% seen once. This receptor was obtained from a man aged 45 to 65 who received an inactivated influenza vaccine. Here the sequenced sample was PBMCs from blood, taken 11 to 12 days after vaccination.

CDR3 residues: CSARAAEAYEQYF. The CDR3 bases are TGCAGTGCTAGAGCGGCGGAGGCCTACGAGCAGTACTTC. The rearrangement links TRBV20-1 to TRBJ2-7, with D maybe TRBD2 (5 bases). V was cut by 1 base and J by 2 bases, with 9 bases left in between. CDR3 length equals 13 residues. Germline V gene sequence: CDR1 DFQATT, CDR2 SNEGSKA (reference sequence).